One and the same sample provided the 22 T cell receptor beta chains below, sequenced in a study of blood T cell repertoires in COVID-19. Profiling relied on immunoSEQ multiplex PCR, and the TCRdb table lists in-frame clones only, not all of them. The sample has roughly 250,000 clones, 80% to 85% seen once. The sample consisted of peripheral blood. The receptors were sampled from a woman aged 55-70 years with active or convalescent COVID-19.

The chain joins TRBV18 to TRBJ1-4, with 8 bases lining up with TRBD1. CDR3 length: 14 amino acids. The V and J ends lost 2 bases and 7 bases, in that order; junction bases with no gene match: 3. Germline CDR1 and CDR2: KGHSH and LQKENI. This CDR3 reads CASSPGTGIEKLFF. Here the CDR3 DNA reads TGTGCCAGCTCACCAGGGACAGGAATTGAAAAACTGTTTTTT.

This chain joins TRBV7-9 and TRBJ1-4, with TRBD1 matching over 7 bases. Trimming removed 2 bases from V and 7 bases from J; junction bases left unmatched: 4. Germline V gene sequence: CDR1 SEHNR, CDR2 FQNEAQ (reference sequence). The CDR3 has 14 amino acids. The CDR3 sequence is CASSLTGVVEKLFF. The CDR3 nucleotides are TGTGCCAGCAGCTTAACAGGGGTAGTTGAAAAACTGTTTTTT.

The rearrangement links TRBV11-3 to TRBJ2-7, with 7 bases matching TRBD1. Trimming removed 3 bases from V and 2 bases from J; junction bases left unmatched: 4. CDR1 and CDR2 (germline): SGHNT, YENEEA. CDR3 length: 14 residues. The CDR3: CASSFGQEPYEQYF. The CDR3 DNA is TGTGCCAGCAGCTTTGGACAGGAGCCCTACGAGCAGTACTTC.

The CDR3 DNA is TGCGCCAGCAGCTTGGCGGCGGGGACAGATACGCAGTATTTT. It specifies CASSLAAGTDTQYF. The genes are TRBV5-1 and TRBJ2-3; the D gene is possibly TRBD2 (6 bases). With 0 bases removed from V and 3 bases from J, the gap between germline ends came to 8 bases. The germline V gene has CDR1 SGHRS and CDR2 YFSETQ. The CDR3 totals 14 residues.

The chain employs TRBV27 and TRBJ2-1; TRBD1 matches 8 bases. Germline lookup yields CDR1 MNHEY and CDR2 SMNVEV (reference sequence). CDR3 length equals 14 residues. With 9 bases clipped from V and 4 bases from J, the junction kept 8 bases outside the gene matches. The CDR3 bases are TGTGCCAGTGAAGGCAGGGGGCGTTACAATGAGCAGTTCTTC. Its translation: CASEGRGRYNEQFF.

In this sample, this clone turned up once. The chain's CDR3 is CASSQDRYYNEQFF. In DNA, the CDR3 is TGCGCCAGCAGCCAAGATCGCTACTACAATGAGCAGTTCTTC. The rearrangement links TRBV4-3 to TRBJ2-1; D is undetermined. This CDR3 is built from 14 residues. V was clipped by 0 bases and J by 3 bases, with 6 bases between them. Germline lookup yields CDR1 LGHNA and CDR2 YSLEER.

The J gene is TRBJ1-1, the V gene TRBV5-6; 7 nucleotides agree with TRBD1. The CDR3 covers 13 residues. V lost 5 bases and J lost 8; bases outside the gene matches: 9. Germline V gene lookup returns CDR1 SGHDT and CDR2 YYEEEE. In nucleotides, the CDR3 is TGTGCCAGCAGTCACGACAGGGTTGGGGAAGCTTTCTTT. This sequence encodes CASSHDRVGEAFF.

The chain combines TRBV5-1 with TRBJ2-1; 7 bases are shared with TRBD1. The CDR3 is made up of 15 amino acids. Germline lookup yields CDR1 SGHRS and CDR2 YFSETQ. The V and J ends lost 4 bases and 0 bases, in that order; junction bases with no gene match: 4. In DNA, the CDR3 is TGCGCCAGCAGCAACCGGGACAGCTCCTACAATGAGCAGTTCTTC. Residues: CASSNRDSSYNEQFF.

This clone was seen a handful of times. In nucleotides, the CDR3 is TGTGCCAGCTCACCCTTCGACAGTCATAGCAATCAGCCCCAGCATTTT. Protein sequence: CASSPFDSHSNQPQHF. This chain uses TRBV18 with TRBJ1-5; D possibly corresponds to TRBD1 (5 bases). Germline CDR1 reads KGHSH; CDR2 reads LQKENI. This CDR3 comprises 16 residues. The V end lost 3 bases, the J end lost 0 bases, and 12 bases lay between the germline ends.

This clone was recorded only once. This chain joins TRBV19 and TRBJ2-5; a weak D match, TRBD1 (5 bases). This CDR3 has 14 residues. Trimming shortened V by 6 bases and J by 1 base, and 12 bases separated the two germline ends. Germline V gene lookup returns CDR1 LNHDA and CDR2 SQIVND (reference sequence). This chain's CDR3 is CASSPLGAQETQYF. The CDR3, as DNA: TGTGCCAGTAGCCCGCTTGGGGCCCAAGAGACCCAGTACTTC.

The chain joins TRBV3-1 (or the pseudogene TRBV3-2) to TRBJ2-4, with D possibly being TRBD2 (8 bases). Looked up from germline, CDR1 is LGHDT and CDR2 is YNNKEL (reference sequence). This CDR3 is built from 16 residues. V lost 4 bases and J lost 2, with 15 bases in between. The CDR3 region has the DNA TGTGCCAGCAGCCCCCGGGAGGGGGCGACCAAAAACATTCAGTACTTC. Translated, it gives CASSPREGATKNIQYF.

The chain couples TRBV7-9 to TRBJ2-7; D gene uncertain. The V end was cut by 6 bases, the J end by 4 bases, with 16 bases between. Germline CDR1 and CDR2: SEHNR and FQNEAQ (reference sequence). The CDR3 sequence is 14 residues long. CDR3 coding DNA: TGTGCCAGCAGTCGAGGCCAGCCACCTTACGAGCAGTACTTC. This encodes CASSRGQPPYEQYF.

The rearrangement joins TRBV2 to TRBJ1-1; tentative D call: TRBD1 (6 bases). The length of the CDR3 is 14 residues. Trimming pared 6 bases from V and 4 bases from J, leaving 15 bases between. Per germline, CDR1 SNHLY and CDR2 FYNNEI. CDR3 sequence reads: CASRQGTRGTEAFF. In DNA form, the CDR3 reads TGTGCCAGCAGACAAGGGACCAGGGGCACTGAAGCTTTCTTT. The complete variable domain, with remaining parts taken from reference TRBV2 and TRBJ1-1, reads EPEVTQTPSHQVTQMGQEVILRCVPISNHLYFYWYRQILGQKVEFLVSFYNNEISEKSEIFDDQFSVERPDGSNFTLKIRSTKLEDSAMYFCASRQGTRGTEAFFGQGTRLTVV.

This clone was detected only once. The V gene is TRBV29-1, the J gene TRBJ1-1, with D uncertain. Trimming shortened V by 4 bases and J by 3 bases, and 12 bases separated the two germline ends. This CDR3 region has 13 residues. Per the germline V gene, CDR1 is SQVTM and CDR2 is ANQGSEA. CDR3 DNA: TGCAGCGTTGGGTTGACGAGGGACACTGAAGCTTTCTTT. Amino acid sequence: CSVGLTRDTEAFF.

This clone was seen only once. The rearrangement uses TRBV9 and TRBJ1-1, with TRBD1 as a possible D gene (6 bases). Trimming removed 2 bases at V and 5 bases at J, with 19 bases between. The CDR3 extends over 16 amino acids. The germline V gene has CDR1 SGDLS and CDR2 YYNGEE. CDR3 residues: CASSVGVGGSATEAFF. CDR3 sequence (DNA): TGTGCCAGCAGCGTCGGGGTAGGGGGAAGTGCGACTGAAGCTTTCTTT. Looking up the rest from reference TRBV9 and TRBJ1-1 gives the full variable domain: DSGVTQTPKHLITATGQRVTLRCSPRSGDLSVYWYQQSLDQGLQFLIQYYNGEERAKGNILERFSAQQFPDLHSELNLSSLELGDSALYFCASSVGVGGSATEAFFGQGTRLTVV.

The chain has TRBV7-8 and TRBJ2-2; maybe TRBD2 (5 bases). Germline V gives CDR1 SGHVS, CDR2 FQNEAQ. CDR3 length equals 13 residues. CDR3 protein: CDTKDLLTGELFF. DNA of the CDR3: TGTGATACGAAGGACTTGCTCACCGGGGAGCTGTTTTTT.

The CDR3 is CASSTPGTGVESPLHF. CDR3 DNA sequence: TGTGCCAGTAGTACCCCCGGGACAGGGGTGGAATCACCCCTCCACTTT. The chain carries TRBV19 and TRBJ1-6, with 10 bases that match TRBD1. Losses at the gene ends were 4 bases for V and 10 bases for J; bases not matched to a gene: 10. This CDR3 is built from 16 residues. Looked up from germline, CDR1 is LNHDA and CDR2 is SQIVND (reference sequence). The complete variable domain, with remaining parts taken from reference TRBV19 and TRBJ1-6, reads DGGITQSPKYLFRKEGQNVTLSCEQNLNHDAMYWYRQDPGQGLRLIYYSQIVNDFQKGDIAEGYSVSREKKESFPLTVTSAQKNPTAFYLCASSTPGTGVESPLHFGNGTRLTVT.

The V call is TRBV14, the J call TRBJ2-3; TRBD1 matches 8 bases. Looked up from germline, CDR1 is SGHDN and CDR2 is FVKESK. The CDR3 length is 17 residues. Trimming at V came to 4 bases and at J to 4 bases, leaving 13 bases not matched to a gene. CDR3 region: CASSPLRTGLGADTQYF. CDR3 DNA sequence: TGTGCCAGCAGCCCGTTAAGGACAGGGCTCGGCGCAGATACGCAGTATTTT.

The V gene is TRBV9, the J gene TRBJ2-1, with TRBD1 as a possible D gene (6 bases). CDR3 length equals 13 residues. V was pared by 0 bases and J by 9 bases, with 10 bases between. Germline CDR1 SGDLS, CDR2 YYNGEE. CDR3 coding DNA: TGTGCCAGCAGCGTAGGGACAGAGGGTGAGCAGTTCTTC. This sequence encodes CASSVGTEGEQFF.

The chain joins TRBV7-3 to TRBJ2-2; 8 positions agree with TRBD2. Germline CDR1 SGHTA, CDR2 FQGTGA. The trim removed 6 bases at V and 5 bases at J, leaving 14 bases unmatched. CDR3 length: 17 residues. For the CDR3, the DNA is TGTGCCAGCAGTCGAAGGCTAGCGGGTTCGGGGACCGGGGAGCTGTTTTTT. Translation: CASSRRLAGSGTGELFF.

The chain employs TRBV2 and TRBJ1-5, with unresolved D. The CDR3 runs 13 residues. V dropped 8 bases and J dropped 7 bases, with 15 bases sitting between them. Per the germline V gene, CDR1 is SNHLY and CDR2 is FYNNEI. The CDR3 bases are TGTGCCAGCTCCAAAGGTTGGAGGCAGCCCCAGCATTTT. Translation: CASSKGWRQPQHF.

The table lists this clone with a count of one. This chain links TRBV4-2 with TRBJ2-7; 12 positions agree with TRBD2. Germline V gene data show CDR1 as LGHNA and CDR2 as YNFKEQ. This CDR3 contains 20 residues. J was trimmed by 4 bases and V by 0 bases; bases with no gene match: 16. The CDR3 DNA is TGTGCCAGCAGCCAAGATGGTCTAGCGGGGGGGCCTATCATCAGGTACGAGCAGTACTTC. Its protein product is CASSQDGLAGGPIIRYEQYF.